The following is a T cell receptor beta chain sequence with its context. Antigen: not known. Germline loops: CDR1 LGHNA, CDR2 YNFKEQ. The CDR3 loop spans 15 amino acids. Losses at the gene ends were 3 bases for V and 0 bases for J; bases not matched to a gene: 4. 60 Vbeta and 13 Jbeta primers were used in PCR. The assay was immunoSEQ multiplex PCR, and TCRdb's table has in-frame clones only and misses some. Altogether 150,000 or so clones are present, 60% to 80% being singletons, with the ten largest covering about 1.5%. This entry comes from a study of cytomegalovirus exposure and HLA in healthy donors. General study results and limits: Later analysis suggested most CMV-associated TCR beta chains were HLA-restricted. For TCR beta chains, V- and J-gene trimming was later linked to a missense DCLRE1C variant. An analysis was carried out at a later point. It showed that HLA-associated TCR beta chains were more clonally expanded than equally common non-associated chains.

Sequences were obtained from PBMCs. V is TRBV4-2 and J is TRBJ2-7, with TRBD2 identical over 8 bases. The clonotype originates from a female donor in good health and CMV-seronegative. CDR3 nucleotides: TGTGCCAGCAGCCAGACTAGCGCTAGCTCCTACGAGCAGTACTTC. Its protein product is CASSQTSASSYEQYF.